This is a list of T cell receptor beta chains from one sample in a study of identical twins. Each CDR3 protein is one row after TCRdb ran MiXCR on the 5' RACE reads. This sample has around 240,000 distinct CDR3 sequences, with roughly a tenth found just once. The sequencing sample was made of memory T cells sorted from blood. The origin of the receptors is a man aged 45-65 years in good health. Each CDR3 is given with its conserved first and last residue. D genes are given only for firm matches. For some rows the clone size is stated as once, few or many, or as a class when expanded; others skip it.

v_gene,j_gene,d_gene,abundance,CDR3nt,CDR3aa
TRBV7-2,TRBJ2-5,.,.,TGTGCCAGCAGCGCTACCCCTCGGGGAGCTTGGGGTGAGACCCAGTACTTC,CASSATPRGAWGETQYF
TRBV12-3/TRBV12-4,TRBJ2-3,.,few,TGTGCCAGCAGTTTAAGACAGGAAGGAGATACGCAGTATTTT,CASSLRQEGDTQYF
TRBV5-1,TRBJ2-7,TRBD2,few,TGCGCCAGCAGCACGGGACTAGCGGGCTACGAGCAGTACTTC,CASSTGLAGYEQYF
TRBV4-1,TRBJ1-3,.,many,TGCGCCAGCAGCCTTACTGGAAACACCATATATTTT,CASSLTGNTIYF
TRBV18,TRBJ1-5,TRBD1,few,TGTGCCAGCTCACCAGGGACAGATCGCAATCAGCCCCAGCATTTT,CASSPGTDRNQPQHF
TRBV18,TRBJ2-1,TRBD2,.,TGTGCCAGCTCACCGCCGACTAGCGGGAGGGCCGGTGAGCAGTTCTTC,CASSPPTSGRAGEQFF
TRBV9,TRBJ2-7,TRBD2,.,TGTGCCAGCAGCGTGGCTAGCGGGACTTCCTACGAGCAGTACTTC,CASSVASGTSYEQYF
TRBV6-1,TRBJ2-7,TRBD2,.,TGTGCCAGCAGTCCGACTAGCGGGAGCTACGAGCAGTACTTC,CASSPTSGSYEQYF
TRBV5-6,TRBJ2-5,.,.,TGTGCCAGCAGATTGACAGGCTCGGAAGAGACCCAGTACTTC,CASRLTGSEETQYF
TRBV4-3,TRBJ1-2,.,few,TGCGCCAGCAGCCAAGGTGTGTCAGGGGCCTATGGCTACACCTTC,CASSQGVSGAYGYTF
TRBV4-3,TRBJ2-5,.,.,TGCGCCAGCAGCCAAGTTCGACAGTCCCCAACCCAAGAGACCCAGTACTTC,CASSQVRQSPTQETQYF
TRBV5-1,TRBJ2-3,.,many,TGCGCCAGCAGCTTGGACGCGCCGGGTGATACGCAGTATTTT,CASSLDAPGDTQYF
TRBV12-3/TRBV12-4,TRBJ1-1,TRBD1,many,TGTGCCAGCAGTTTACAGGGGGCGAACTCTGAAGCTTTCTTT,CASSLQGANSEAFF
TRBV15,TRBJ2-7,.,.,TGTGCCACCAGCAGAGATGCGGAGGGCCAGCAGTACTTC,CATSRDAEGQQYF
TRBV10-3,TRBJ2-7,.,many,TGTGCCATCAGTCTAGTTCAGGAACAGTCGGTCTACGAGCAGTACTTC,CAISLVQEQSVYEQYF
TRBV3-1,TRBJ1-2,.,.,TGTGCCAGCAGCCTAGGGGTGCCGGGCGGCTACACCTTC,CASSLGVPGGYTF
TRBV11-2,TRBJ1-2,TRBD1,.,TGTGCCAGCAGCCAAACAGGGGACGGCTACACCTTC,CASSQTGDGYTF
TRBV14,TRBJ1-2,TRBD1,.,TGTGCCAGCAGCCAAACCGGGACAGCCTATGGCTACACCTTC,CASSQTGTAYGYTF
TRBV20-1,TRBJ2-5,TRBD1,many,TGCAGTGCGGGCCGCGCGGCAGGAAGGGGGCAGACCCAGTACTTC,CSAGRAAGRGQTQYF
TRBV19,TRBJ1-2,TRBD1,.,TGTGCCAGTAGCCGGGACAGGGATTATGGCTACACCTTC,CASSRDRDYGYTF
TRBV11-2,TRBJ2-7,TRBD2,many,TGTGCCAGCAGCTCCCTAGCGGGGAGCCCCTCCTACGAGCAGTACTTC,CASSSLAGSPSYEQYF
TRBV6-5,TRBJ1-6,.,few,TGTGCCAGCAGTTACGGGGGGACCTATAATTCACCCCTCCACTTT,CASSYGGTYNSPLHF